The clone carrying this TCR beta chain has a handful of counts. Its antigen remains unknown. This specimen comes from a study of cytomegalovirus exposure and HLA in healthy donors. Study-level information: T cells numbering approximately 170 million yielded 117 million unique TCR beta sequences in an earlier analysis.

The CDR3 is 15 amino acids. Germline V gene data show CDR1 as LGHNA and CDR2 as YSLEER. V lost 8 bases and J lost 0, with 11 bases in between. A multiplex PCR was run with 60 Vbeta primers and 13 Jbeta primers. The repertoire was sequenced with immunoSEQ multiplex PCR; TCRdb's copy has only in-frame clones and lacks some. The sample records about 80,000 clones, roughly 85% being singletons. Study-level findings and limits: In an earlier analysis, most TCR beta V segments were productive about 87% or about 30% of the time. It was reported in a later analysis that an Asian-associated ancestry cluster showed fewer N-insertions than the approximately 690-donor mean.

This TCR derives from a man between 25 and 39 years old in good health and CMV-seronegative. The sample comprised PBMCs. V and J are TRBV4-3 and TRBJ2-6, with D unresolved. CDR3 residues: CASRNTGSGANVLTF. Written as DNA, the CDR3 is TGCGCCAGCCGAAATACGGGCTCTGGGGCCAACGTCCTGACTTTC.